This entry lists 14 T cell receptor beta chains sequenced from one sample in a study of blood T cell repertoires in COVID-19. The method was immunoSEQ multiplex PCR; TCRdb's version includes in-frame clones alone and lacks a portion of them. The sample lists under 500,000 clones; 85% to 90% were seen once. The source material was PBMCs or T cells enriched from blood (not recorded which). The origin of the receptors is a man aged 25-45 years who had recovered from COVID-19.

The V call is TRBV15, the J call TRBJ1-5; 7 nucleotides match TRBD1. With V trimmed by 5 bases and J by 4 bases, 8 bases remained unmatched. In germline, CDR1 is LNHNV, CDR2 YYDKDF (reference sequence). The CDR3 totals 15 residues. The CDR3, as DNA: TGTGCCACCAGCTACGACAGGGTCGGGAATCAGCCCCAGCATTTT. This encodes CATSYDRVGNQPQHF.

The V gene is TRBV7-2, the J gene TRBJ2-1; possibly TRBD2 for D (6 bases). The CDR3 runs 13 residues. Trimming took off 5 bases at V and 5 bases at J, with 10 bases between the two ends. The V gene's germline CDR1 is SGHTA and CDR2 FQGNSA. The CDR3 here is CASSLGRNNEQFF. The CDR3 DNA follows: TGTGCCAGCAGCCTCGGGAGAAACAATGAGCAGTTCTTC.

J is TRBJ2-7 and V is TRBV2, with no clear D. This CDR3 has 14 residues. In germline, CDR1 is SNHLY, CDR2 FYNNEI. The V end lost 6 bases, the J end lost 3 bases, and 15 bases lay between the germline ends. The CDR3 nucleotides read TGTGCCAGCAGCGCCTCGAACACATACTACGAGCAGTACTTC. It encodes CASSASNTYYEQYF.

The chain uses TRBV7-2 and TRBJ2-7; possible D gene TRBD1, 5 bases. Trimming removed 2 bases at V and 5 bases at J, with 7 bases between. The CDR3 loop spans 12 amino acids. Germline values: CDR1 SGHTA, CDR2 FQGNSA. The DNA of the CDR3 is TGTGCCAGCAGCTTAAGGACAAACGAGCAGTACTTC. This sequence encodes CASSLRTNEQYF.

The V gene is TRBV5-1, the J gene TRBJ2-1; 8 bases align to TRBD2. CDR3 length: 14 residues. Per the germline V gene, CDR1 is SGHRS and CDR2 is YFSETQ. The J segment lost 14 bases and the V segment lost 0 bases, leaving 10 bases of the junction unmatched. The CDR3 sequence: CASSLGDFGRGEFF. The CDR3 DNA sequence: TGCGCCAGCAGCTTGGGCGACTTCGGGAGGGGTGAGTTCTTC.

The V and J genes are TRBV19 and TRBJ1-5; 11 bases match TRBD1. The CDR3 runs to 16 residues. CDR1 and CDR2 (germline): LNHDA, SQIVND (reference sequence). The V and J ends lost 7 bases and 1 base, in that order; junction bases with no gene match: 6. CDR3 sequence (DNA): TGTGCCAGTATCTGGGGGACAGGGGGGAGCAATCAGCCCCAGCATTTT. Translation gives CASIWGTGGSNQPQHF. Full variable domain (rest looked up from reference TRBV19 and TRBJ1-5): DGGITQSPKYLFRKEGQNVTLSCEQNLNHDAMYWYRQDPGQGLRLIYYSQIVNDFQKGDIAEGYSVSREKKESFPLTVTSAQKNPTAFYLCASIWGTGGSNQPQHFGDGTRLSIL.

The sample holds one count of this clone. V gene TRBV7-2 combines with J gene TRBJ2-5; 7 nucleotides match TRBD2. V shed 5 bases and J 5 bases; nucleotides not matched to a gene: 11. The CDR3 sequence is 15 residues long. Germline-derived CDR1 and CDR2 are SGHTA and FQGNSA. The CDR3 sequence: CASSVEGLSVETQYF. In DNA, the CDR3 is TGTGCCAGCAGCGTAGAGGGACTAAGTGTCGAGACCCAGTACTTC.

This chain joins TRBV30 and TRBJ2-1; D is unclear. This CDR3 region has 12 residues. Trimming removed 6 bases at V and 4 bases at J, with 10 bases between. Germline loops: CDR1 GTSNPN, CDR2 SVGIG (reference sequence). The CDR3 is CACSSVYNEQFF. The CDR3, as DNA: TGTGCCTGTTCATCAGTTTACAATGAGCAGTTCTTC.

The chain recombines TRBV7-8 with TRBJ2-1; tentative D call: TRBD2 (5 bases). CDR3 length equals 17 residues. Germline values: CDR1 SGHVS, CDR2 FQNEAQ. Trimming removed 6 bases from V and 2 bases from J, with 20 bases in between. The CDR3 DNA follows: TGTGCCAGCAGTAACGGTCGTGAGGGCCGGGCCTACAATGAGCAGTTCTTC. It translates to CASSNGREGRAYNEQFF.

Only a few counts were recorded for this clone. CDR3 coding DNA: TGCGCCAGCACCGGGACAGCCTACGAGCAGTACTTC. This gives the protein CASTGTAYEQYF. This chain links TRBV10-2 with TRBJ2-7; 7 bases are a match to TRBD1. V lost 7 bases and J lost 2; bases outside the gene matches: 2. From germline, CDR1 is WSHSY and CDR2 SAAADI. The CDR3 length is 12 residues.

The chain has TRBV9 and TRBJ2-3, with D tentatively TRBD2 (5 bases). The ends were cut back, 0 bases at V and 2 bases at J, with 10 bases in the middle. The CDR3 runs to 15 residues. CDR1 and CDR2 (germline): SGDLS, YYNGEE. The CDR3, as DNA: TGTGCCAGCAGCGTAGCTCAGCGGCCCACAGATACGCAGTATTTT. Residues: CASSVAQRPTDTQYF.

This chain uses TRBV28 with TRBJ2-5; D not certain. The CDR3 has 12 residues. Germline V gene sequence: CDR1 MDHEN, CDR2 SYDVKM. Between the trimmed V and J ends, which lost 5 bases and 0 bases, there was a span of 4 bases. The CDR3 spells CASSPYQETQYF. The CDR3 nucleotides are TGTGCCAGCAGTCCCTACCAAGAGACCCAGTACTTC. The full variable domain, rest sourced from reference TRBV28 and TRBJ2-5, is DVKVTQSSRYLVKRTGEKVFLECVQDMDHENMFWYRQDPGLGLRLIYFSYDVKMKEKGDIPEGYSVSREKKERFSLILESASTNQTSMYLCASSPYQETQYFGPGTRLLVL.

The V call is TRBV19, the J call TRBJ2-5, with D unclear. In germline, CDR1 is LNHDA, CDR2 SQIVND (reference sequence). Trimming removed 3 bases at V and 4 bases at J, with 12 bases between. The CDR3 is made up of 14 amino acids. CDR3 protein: CASSMGFPGETQYF. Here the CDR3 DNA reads TGTGCCAGTAGTATGGGTTTCCCGGGAGAGACCCAGTACTTC. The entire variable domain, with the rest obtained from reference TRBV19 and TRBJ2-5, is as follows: DGGITQSPKYLFRKEGQNVTLSCEQNLNHDAMYWYRQDPGQGLRLIYYSQIVNDFQKGDIAEGYSVSREKKESFPLTVTSAQKNPTAFYLCASSMGFPGETQYFGPGTRLLVL.

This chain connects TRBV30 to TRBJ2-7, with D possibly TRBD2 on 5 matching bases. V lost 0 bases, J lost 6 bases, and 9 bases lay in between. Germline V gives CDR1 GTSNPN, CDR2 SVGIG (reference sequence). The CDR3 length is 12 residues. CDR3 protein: CAWSVGRGEQYF. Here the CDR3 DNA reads TGTGCCTGGAGTGTTGGGAGAGGCGAGCAGTACTTC.